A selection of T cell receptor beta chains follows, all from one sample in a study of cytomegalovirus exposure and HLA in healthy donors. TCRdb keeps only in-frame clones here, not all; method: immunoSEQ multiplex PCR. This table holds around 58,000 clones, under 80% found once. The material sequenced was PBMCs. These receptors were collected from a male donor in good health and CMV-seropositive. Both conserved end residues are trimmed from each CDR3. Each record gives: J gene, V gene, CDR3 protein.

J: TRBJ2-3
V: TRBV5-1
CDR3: ASSLGVRGAKDTQY

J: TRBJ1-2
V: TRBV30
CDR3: ACTRGAEGYT

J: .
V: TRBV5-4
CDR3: ASSAWRGISAYEQY

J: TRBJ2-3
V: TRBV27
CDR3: ASGQTGTSGSDTQY

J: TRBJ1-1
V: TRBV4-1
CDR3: ASSQVNGDEAF

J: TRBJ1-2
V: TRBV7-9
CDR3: ASSLVVQAFYGYT

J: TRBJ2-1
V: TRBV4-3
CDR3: ASSQERLPMNEQF

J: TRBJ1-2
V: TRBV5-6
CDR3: ASSQQGRYGYT

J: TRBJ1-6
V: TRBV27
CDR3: ASSLGLQATGVNNSPLH

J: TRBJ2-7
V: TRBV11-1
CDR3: ASSKSFGTTYEQY

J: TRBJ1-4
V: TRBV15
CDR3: ATSRGQEKLF

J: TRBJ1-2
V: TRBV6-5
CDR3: ASSATGVGGYT

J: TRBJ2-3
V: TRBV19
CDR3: ASSMGQGSDTQY

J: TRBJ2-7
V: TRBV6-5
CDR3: ASSGQGINSKKQY

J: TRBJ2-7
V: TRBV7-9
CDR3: ASSLARGVSYEQY

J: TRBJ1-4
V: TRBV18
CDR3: ASSRGTANEKLF

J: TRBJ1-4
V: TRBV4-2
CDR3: ASSQEATRGNEKLF

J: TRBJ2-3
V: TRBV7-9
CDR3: ASSLDGRDTQY

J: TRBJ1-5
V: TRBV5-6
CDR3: ASSLNRVRQPQH

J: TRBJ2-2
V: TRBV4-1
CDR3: ASSPTQGAATGELF

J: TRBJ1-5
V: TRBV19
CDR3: ASSMGRGGDQPQH

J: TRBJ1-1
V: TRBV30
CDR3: ACGQSGDTEAF

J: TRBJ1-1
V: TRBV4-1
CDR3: ASSQDPGYTEAF

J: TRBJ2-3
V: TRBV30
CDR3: AWATSGGIYDTQY

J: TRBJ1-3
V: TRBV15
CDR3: ATSSSGNTIY

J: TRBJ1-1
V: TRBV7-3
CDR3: ASSTDDRSNTEAF

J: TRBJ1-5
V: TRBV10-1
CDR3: ASSEPGGRESNQPQH

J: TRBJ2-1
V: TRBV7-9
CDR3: ASSEYRVSYNEQF

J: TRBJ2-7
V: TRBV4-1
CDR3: ASSQEVRGYYEQY

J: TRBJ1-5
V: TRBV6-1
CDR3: ASSEVGQGNQPQH

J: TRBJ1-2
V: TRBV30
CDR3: AWSPGGNYGYT

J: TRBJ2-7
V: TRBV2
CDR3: ASKSTSGYEQY

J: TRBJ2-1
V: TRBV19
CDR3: ASSIFRGEQF

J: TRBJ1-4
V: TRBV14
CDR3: ASSPHQGATNEKLF

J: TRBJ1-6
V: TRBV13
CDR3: ASSSELEGVPPLH

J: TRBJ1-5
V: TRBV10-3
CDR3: AISVADNQPQH

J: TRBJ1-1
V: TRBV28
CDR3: ASTPLGREDTEAF

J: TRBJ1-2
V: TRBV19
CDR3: ASSTTIPGQAGYGYT

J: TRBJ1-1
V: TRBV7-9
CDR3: ASSKPLTVVNTEAF

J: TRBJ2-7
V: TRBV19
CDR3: ASSPGLEFEQY

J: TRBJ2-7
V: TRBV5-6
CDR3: ASSSGPSGPPPAYEQY

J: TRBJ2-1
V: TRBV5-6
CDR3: ATRGGYNEQF

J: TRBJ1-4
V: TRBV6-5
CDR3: ASSWDSKNEKLF

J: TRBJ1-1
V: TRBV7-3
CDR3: ASSLQGGDTEAF

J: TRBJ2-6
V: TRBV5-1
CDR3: ASSLAYNSGANVLT

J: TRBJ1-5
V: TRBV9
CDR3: ASSSGWAGGQPQH

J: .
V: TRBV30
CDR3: AWSGGYEQY

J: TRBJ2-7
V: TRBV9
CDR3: ASSVGGQGAYEQY

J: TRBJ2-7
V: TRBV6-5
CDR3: ASSYRYERYEQY

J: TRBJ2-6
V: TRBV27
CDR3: ASSRSQGVTGANVLT

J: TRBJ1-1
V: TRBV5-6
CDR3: ASSRGQFLNTEAF

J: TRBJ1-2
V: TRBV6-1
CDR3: ASSEARDGYT

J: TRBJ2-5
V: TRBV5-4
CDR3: ASSDRTSGGETQY